Listed below are T cell receptor beta chains from one sample, sequenced in a study of shared clonotypes between healthy human individuals. Data came from immunoSEQ multiplex PCR; TCRdb stores just in-frame clones and leaves some out. The data show approximately 1.5 million clones, nearly 99% seen once. The sample comprised naive CD4+ T cells sorted from blood. The receptor source for this set is a man aged 25-40 years in good health. Each CDR3 is given with its conserved first and last residue. Fields, in order: V gene, J gene, D gene, CDR3 DNA, CDR3 protein. D genes are given only for firm matches.

V: TRBV19; J: TRBJ2-7; D: TRBD1; DNA: TGTGCCAGTAGTATAGGACAGGGGGCCTACGAGCAGTACTTC; CDR3: CASSIGQGAYEQYF
V: TRBV27; J: TRBJ2-7; D: TRBD2; DNA: TGTGCCAGCAGTTTATTTCTAGCGGGAATGGCGCGCGAGCAGTACTTC; CDR3: CASSLFLAGMAREQYF
V: TRBV5-4; J: TRBJ1-2; D: .; DNA: TGTGCCAGCAGCTCAGGGGCCCTCAACTATGGCTACACCTTC; CDR3: CASSSGALNYGYTF
V: TRBV20-1; J: TRBJ2-7; D: .; DNA: TGCAGTGCGGACGCCTTCGACGAGCAGTACTTC; CDR3: CSADAFDEQYF
V: TRBV10-3; J: TRBJ2-7; D: .; DNA: TGTGCCATCAGTGACAGGGAGCCCTACGAGCAGTACTTC; CDR3: CAISDREPYEQYF
V: TRBV9; J: TRBJ2-7; D: .; DNA: TGTGCCAGCAGCGTAGGATGGGGGGCAAACTACGAGCAGTACTTC; CDR3: CASSVGWGANYEQYF
V: TRBV10-1; J: TRBJ2-1; D: TRBD2; DNA: TGCGCCAGCAGTGAGACTAGCGGATACAATGAGCAGTTCTTC; CDR3: CASSETSGYNEQFF
V: TRBV6-5; J: TRBJ2-1; D: .; DNA: TGTGCCAGCAGTACCCCTAATTCCTCTGAGCAGTTCTTC; CDR3: CASSTPNSSEQFF
V: TRBV19; J: TRBJ1-1; D: TRBD1; DNA: TGTGCCAGTAGCACGGGACAGGGTTTCACTGAAGCTTTCTTT; CDR3: CASSTGQGFTEAFF
V: TRBV6-4; J: TRBJ2-1; D: TRBD2; DNA: TGTGCCAGCAGTGCAGATATAGCGGGAAGTGAGCAGTTCTTC; CDR3: CASSADIAGSEQFF